The 8 T cell receptor beta chains in this list originate from one sample, sequenced in a study of blood T cell repertoires in COVID-19. Method: immunoSEQ multiplex PCR; TCRdb's copy keeps in-frame clones and lacks some. The sample lists approximately 140,000 clones, approximately 84% occurring once. Sequenced material: peripheral blood. The receptors were sampled from a man between 65 and 85 years old with acute or convalescent COVID-19.

The chain links TRBV28 to TRBJ2-7; 11 bases are a match to TRBD2. Germline CDR1 MDHEN, CDR2 SYDVKM. V lost 2 bases, J lost 4 bases, and 10 bases stayed unmatched. The CDR3 runs 17 residues. CDR3 sequence reads: CASSLTTLAGGKYEQYF. Here the CDR3 DNA reads TGTGCCAGCAGTTTAACCACCTTAGCGGGGGGGAAATACGAGCAGTACTTC.

The chain joins TRBV5-1 to TRBJ2-1; TRBD2 matches 11 bases. V lost 5 bases to trimming and J lost 10 bases; unmatched junction nucleotides: 14. CDR1 is SGHRS, CDR2 YFSETQ, per germline. The CDR3 spans 16 residues. The CDR3 DNA reads TGCGCCAGCAGTTCTAGCGGGAGGTTCCGGCATTCGGAGCAGTTCTTC. As protein: CASSSSGRFRHSEQFF.

This sequence joins TRBV28 and TRBJ1-2; TRBD1 agrees at 7 bases. Per germline, CDR1 MDHEN and CDR2 SYDVKM. Germline trimming cut 2 bases from V and 7 bases from J; bases unmatched to any gene: 7. The CDR3 sequence is 14 residues long. The CDR3 sequence: CASSLGTASPGYTF. CDR3 bases: TGTGCCAGCAGTTTAGGGACAGCTTCGCCTGGCTACACCTTC.

This rearrangement joins TRBV27 to TRBJ1-5; possible D gene TRBD1, 5 bases. CDR1 MNHEY and CDR2 SMNVEV come from the germline V gene (reference sequence). This CDR3 is built from 15 residues. With 6 bases removed from V and 3 bases from J, the gap between germline ends came to 15 bases. The CDR3 coding sequence is TGTGCCAGCAGGGATTGGGGCGATATCAATCAGCCCCAGCATTTT. Protein: CASRDWGDINQPQHF.

The chain employs TRBV2 and TRBJ2-2; maybe TRBD2 (6 bases). The germline V gene has CDR1 SNHLY and CDR2 FYNNEI. CDR3 length: 14 amino acids. The germline V and J ends were trimmed by 4 bases and 7 bases, with 13 bases remaining between them. In DNA form, the CDR3 reads TGTGCCAGCAGTGTGGAGGGAGGTAACGGGGAGCTGTTTTTT. It codes for CASSVEGGNGELFF.

Here the CDR3 reads CASSTGTMNTEAFF. The CDR3 DNA is TGTGCCAGCAGTACCGGGACAATGAACACTGAAGCTTTCTTT. The J gene is TRBJ1-1, the V gene TRBV5-5, with D maybe TRBD1 (6 bases). This CDR3 is 14 amino acids long. V dropped 5 bases and J dropped 0 bases, with 11 bases sitting between them. Per germline, CDR1 SGHKS and CDR2 YYEKEE (reference sequence).

This clone appeared a single time. CDR3 nucleotides: TGTGCCAGCAGGCCGGGACAGCGCTCAACTAATGAAAAACTGTTTTTT. Residues: CASRPGQRSTNEKLFF. J is TRBJ1-4 and V is TRBV2; 7 bases agree with TRBD1. The trim removed 6 bases at V and 0 bases at J, leaving 7 bases unmatched. CDR1 is SNHLY, CDR2 FYNNEI, per germline. This CDR3 comprises 16 residues.

The chain is built from TRBV5-1 and TRBJ2-2; D might be TRBD2 (6 bases). From germline, CDR1 is SGHRS and CDR2 YFSETQ. Trimming pared 4 bases from V and 2 bases from J, leaving 15 bases between. The CDR3 loop spans 16 amino acids. CDR3 nucleotides: TGCGCCAGCAGCGCGGGATGGACGGCTAACACCGGGGAGCTGTTTTTT. It specifies CASSAGWTANTGELFF.